What follows is one TCR beta chain and its context. In this sample, this clone turned up once. Its antigen is still unknown. Base-call qualities are not available, and no considerably larger clone is one nucleotide away. Trimming takes 2 bases off V and 1 base off J; junction bases not matched to a gene: 1. The germline V gene specifies SNHLY as CDR1 and FYNNEI as CDR2. The CDR3 runs 14 amino acids, cysteine and phenylalanine included. The read is trimmed to its CDR3 DNA, 42 bases read in frame from base 1. This sample stems from a study of T cell responses to AZD1222 COVID-19 vaccine (dated by TCRdb to about 2021). With respect to the entire study: AZD1222 recipients whose second dose came at about 4 weeks and those whose second dose came at about 12 weeks were combined into one group, since spike-specific TCR depth and breadth did not differ between the two schedules. Trial participants were enrolled by age into subgroups of 18-55, 56-69 and 70-plus years, and about 150, 27 and 61 TCR-sequenced participants, respectively, were included in these subgroups. TCR sequencing covered 233 trial participants: 200 to 220 given two doses of AZD1222 and 26 given two doses of MenACWY control vaccine.

Summary of the overall study and its limitations: CD4 TCRs associated with the vaccine covered the entire spike protein, and the dominant responses were in regions 160-218 and 743-854. The 56-69-year group was small, and its depth increase did not reach significance, likely because of low power. Reportedly, close to half of the unique spike-specific TCRs recognized epitopes lying outside the regions that are mutated in the B.1.351 and B.1.1.7 variants. Conclusions about previously exposed vaccinees were limited because only six AZD1222 recipients were SARS-CoV-2 seropositive at baseline. Spike-specific TCR breadth and depth rose significantly after two AZD1222 doses compared with day 0 and with MenACWY recipients. Because no day 14 peak-response samples were available, repertoires were characterized only after the peak T cell response. Participants were mostly white British and included more females than males, and it was suggested by the authors that clonal diversity may have been underestimated.

The time point label, read with the paper, signifies: baseline before first vaccination. Vaccinee samples came from UK trials COV001 and COV002, including a single-blind randomized controlled phase 2/3 trial of AZD1222 (ChAdOx1 nCoV-19) in healthy adults. For TCRbeta chain sequencing, PBMC samples were collected from trial participants at day 0 and at day 28 after the second dose. The CDR3 regions of human TCRbeta chains were analyzed by immunosequencing. The original methods were these. TCRs in the repertoires were compared against a reference library of SARS-CoV-2-specific TCRs that had been generated with the MIRA antigen-specificity platform. Breadth meant the fraction of unique TCRs that were SARS-CoV-2-associated, whereas depth meant the fraction of total T cells that were SARS-CoV-2-associated. Using the MIRA data, every spike-specific TCR was mapped to the spike region that the TCR reacted to and assigned to either a CD4 or a CD8 class. Log10-transformed breadth and depth values were compared by one-way ANOVA with Sidak's multiple comparisons tests. TCRdb stores this immuneACCESS table with in-frame sequences only. Part of the clones is absent; in the studies checked, under half of the shortfall reflects unresolved V genes, and no reason is known for the rest. V and J calls and clone size follow that table, whereas D and trimming were derived from the DNA. The sample table holds roughly 170,000 clones, of which roughly 87% were seen once. The ten largest clones represent 2.6% of the sample.

This TCR was recovered from an adult in good health. The sequence links TRBV2 to TRBJ1-1, and TRBD1 aligns with 7 junction nucleotides. The sample in question was peripheral blood, obtained on day 0 of AZD1222 vaccination. The CDR3 protein is CASSETGENTEAFF. The DNA sequence is as follows: TGTGCCAGCAGTGAAACAGGGGAGAACACTGAAGCTTTCTTT.